This T cell receptor beta chain derives from a study of T cells after yellow fever vaccination. Whole-study findings and limits: Contamination by abundant bulk-population clonotypes could be present in FACS-sorted repertoires.

5'RACE template switching produced TCR cDNA carrying a universal primer site and UMIs. Using its own MiXCR run on the 5' RACE reads, TCRdb lists one record per CDR3 protein. The repertoire holds some 300,000 distinct CDR3 sequences, around 3.6% seen once, with about 25% in the top ten. This clonotype was counted a few times. The antigen is not known. Sequenced here: PBMCs, sampled on the day of the yellow fever booster vaccination. The source is a man younger than 35 who received the YFV17D yellow fever vaccine.

DNA for the CDR3: TGCGCCAGCAAACTCGATAGTGGAAACATTCAGTACTTC. It encodes CASKLDSGNIQYF. The J gene is TRBJ2-4, the V gene TRBV5-1; D gene ambiguous. Per the germline V gene, CDR1 is SGHRS and CDR2 is YFSETQ. The V gene lost 6 bases and the J gene lost 6 bases, with 13 bases spanning the gap. CDR3 length: 13 amino acids. The complete variable domain, with remaining parts taken from reference TRBV5-1 and TRBJ2-4, reads KAGVTQTPRYLIKTRGQQVTLSCSPISGHRSVSWYQQTPGQGLQFLFEYFSETQRNKGNFPGRFSGRQFSNSRSEMNVSTLELGDSALYLCASKLDSGNIQYFGAGTRLSVL.